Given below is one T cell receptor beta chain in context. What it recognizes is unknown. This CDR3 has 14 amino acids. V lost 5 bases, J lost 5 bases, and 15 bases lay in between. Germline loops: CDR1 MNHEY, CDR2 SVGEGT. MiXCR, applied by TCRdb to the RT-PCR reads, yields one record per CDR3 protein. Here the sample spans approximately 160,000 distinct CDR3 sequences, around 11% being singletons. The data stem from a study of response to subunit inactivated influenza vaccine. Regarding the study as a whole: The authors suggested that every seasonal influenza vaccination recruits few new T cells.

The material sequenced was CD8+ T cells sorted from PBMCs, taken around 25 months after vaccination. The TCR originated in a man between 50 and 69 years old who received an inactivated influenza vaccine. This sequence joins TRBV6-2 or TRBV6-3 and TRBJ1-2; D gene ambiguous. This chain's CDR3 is CASSEHGQSYGYTF. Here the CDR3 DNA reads TGTGCCAGCAGTGAGCATGGCCAATCGTATGGCTACACCTTC.